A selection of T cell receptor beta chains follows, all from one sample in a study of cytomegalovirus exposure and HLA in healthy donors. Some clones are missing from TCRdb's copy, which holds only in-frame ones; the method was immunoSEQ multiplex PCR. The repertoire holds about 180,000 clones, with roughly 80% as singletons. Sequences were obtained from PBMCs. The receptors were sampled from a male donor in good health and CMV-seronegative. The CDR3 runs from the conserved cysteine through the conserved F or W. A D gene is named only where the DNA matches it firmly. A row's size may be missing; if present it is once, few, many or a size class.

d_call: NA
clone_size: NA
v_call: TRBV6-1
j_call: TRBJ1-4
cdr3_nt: TGTGCCAGCAGTGAAGCGCGCGGGGAAAAACTGTTTTTT
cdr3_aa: CASSEARGEKLFF

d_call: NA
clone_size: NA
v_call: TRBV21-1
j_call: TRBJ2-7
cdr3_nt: TGTGCCAGCAGACACCAACTGGGAGTTTTCGGCTTCGAGCAGTACTTC
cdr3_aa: CASRHQLGVFGFEQYF

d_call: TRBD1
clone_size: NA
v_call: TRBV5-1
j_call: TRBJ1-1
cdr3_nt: TGCGCCAGCAGCAGTAGGACAGGACCGTGGGTGAACACTGAAGCTTTCTTT
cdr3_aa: CASSSRTGPWVNTEAFF

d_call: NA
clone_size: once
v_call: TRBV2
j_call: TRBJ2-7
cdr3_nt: TGTGCCAGCAGTGAATTGCGGGGTCAGTACGAGCAGTACTTC
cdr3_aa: CASSELRGQYEQYF

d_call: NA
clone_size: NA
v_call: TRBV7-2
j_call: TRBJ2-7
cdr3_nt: TGTGCCAGCAGCTTAATCGGCTTCTCAGGCTACGAGCAGTACTTC
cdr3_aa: CASSLIGFSGYEQYF

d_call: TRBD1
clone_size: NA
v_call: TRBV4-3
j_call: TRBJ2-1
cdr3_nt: TGCGCCAGCAGCTCATCCGGGACAGGGTTTAATGAGCAGTTCTTC
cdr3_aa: CASSSSGTGFNEQFF

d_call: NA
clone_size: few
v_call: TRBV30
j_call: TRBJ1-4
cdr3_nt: TGTGCCTGGGCAGGGGCGCTGAGTAATGAAAAACTGTTTTTT
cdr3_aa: CAWAGALSNEKLFF

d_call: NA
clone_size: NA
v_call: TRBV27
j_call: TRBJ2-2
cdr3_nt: TGTGCCAGCAGTTTACGTATCTCCGGGGAGCTGTTTTTT
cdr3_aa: CASSLRISGELFF

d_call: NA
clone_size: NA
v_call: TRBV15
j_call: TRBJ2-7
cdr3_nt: TGTGCCACCAGCAGAGGGAGCTACGAGCAGTACTTC
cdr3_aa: CATSRGSYEQYF

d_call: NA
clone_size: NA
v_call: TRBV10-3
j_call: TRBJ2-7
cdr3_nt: TGTGCCATCAGTGAGTCGGAGGGCTACGAGCAGTACTTC
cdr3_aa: CAISESEGYEQYF

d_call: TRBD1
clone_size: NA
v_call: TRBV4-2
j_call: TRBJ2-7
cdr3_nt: TGTGCCAGCAGCCAAGAATGGACAGGGCGGGACGAGCAGTACTTC
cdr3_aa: CASSQEWTGRDEQYF

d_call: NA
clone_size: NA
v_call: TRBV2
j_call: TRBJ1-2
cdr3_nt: TGTGCCAGCAGTGAGGGCAAAACCTATGGCTACACCTTC
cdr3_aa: CASSEGKTYGYTF

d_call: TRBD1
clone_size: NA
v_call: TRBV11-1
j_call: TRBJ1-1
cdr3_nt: TGTGCCAGCAGCTTTGGGGACAGGGTAAAGAACACTGAAGCTTTCTTT
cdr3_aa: CASSFGDRVKNTEAFF

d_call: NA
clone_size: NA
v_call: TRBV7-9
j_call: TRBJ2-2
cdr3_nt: TGTGCCAGCAGCCCAGCAGCAGGGATGGCCGGGGAGCTGTTTTTT
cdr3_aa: CASSPAAGMAGELFF

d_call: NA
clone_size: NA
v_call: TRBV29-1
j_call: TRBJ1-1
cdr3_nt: TGCAGCGTTCACGTCAAATGGGGGGGTGAAGCTTTCTTT
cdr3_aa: CSVHVKWGGEAFF

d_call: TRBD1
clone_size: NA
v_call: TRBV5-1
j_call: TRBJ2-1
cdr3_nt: TGCGCCAGCAGCTACACAGGGGAAAGAGCCCATGAGCAGTTCTTC
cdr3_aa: CASSYTGERAHEQFF

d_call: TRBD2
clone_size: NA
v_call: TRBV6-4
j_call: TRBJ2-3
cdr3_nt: TGTGCCAGCAGTGTGACTAGCGGGAGTAAGACAGATACGCAGTATTTT
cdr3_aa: CASSVTSGSKTDTQYF

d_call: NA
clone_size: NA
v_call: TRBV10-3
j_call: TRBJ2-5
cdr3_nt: TGTGCCATCGCCAGGGGCAAAGAGGGAGAGACCCAGTACTTC
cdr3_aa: CAIARGKEGETQYF

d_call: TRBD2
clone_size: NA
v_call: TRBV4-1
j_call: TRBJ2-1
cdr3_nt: TGCGCCAGCAGCTCCCATAGCGGGACTTCCTACAATGAGCAGTTCTTC
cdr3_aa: CASSSHSGTSYNEQFF

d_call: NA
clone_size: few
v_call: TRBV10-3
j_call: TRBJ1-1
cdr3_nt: TGTGCCATCAGTGAGTCTCCAGTACCCACGACAAATGAAGCTTTCTTT
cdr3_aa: CAISESPVPTTNEAFF

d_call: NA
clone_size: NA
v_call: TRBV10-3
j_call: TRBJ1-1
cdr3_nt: TGTGCCATCAGTGAGTCGGTGACAGGTGAAGCTTTCTTT
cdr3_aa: CAISESVTGEAFF

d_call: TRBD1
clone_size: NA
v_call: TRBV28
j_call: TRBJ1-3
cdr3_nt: TGTGCCAGCAGTATACTAACAGGGGTGAAAGGAAACACCATATATTTT
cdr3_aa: CASSILTGVKGNTIYF

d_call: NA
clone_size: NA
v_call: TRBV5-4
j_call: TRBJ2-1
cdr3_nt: TGTGCCAGCAGCTTTAACAATGAGCAGTTCTTC
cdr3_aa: CASSFNNEQFF

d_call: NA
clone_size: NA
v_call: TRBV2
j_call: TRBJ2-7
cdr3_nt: TGTGCCAGCAGCCAGTTGAACGAGCAGTACTTC
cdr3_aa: CASSQLNEQYF